This TCR beta chain was captured in a study of CD4 T cell repertoires in COVID-19. Study-level information: Relabeled CFSE-low cells, IL-2-expanded for approximately eleven days, met spikes from other coronaviruses. Broader study findings: Suggested intraclonal diversification: top SARS-CoV-2-reactive clonotypes appeared in two or three memory subsets.

After removal of 2 bases from V and 4 bases from J, the junction contained 4 bases not matched to a gene. Germline CDR1 MDHEN, CDR2 SYDVKM. CDR3 size: 15 residues. This table comes from immunoSEQ multiplex PCR, and its TCRdb copy is limited to in-frame clones, with some not included. Of 65,000 to 95,000 clones in the sample, about four fifths were seen once. The memory T cells were sequenced right after ex vivo isolation, without culture. Concerning this clone: Its antigen is as yet unknown.

This TCR was sampled from a human donor who had COVID-19. The rearrangement joins TRBV28 to TRBJ2-3; 9 nucleotides match TRBD2. The sample was CD4+ T cells from peripheral blood, taken after recovery from COVID-19. The CDR3 here is CASSLAGGGADTQYF. CDR3 nucleotides: TGTGCCAGCAGTTTAGCGGGAGGGGGGGCAGATACGCAGTATTTT. The full variable domain, completed using reference TRBV28 and TRBJ2-3, is DVKVTQSSRYLVKRTGEKVFLECVQDMDHENMFWYRQDPGLGLRLIYFSYDVKMKEKGDIPEGYSVSREKKERFSLILESASTNQTSMYLCASSLAGGGADTQYFGPGTRLTVL.